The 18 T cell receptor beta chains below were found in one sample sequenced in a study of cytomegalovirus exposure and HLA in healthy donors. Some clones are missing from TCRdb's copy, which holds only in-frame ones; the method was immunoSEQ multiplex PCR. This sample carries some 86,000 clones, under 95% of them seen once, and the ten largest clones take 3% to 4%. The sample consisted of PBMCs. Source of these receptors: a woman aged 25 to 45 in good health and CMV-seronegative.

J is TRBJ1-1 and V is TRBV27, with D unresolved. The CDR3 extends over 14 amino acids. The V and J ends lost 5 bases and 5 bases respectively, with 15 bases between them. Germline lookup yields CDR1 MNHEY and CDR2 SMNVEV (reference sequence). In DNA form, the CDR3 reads TGTGCCAGCAGTATTCTCGGGTTTCATACTGAAGCTTTCTTT. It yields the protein CASSILGFHTEAFF.

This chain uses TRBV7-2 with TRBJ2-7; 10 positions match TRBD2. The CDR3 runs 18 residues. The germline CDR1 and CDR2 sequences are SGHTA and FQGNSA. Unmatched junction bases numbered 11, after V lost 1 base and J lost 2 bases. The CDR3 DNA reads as TGTGCCAGCAGCTTAGTAGGAGCGGGGGGGGACCGAGCCTACGAGCAGTACTTC. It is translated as CASSLVGAGGDRAYEQYF.

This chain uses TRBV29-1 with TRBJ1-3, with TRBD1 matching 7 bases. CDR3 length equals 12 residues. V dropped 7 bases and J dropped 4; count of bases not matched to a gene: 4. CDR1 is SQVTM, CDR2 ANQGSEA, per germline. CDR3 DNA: TGCAGCGGGAGAGGGGGCGGAAACACCATATATTTT. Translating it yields CSGRGGGNTIYF. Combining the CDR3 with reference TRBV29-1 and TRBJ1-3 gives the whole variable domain SAVISQKPSRDICQRGTSLTIQCQVDSQVTMMFWYRQQPGQSLTLIATANQGSEATYESGFVIDKFPISRPNLTFSTLTVSNMSPEDSSIYLCSGRGGGNTIYFGEGSWLTVV.

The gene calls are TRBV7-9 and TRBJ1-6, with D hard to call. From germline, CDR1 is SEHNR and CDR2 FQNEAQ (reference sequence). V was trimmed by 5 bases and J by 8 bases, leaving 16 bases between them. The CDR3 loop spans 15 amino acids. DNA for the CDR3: TGTGCCAGCAGCAACGACGGGATAAAAGATTCACCCCTCCACTTT. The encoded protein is CASSNDGIKDSPLHF.

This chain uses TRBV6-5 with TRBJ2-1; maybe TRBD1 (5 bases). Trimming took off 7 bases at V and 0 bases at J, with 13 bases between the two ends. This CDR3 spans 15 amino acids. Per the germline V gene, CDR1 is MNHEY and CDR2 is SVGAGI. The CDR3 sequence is CASTADSNSYNEQFF. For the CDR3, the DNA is TGTGCCAGCACCGCCGACAGTAACTCCTACAATGAGCAGTTCTTC.

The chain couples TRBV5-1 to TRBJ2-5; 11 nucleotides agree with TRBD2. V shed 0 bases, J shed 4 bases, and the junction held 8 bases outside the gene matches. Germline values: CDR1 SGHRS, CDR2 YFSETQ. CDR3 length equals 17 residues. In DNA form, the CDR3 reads TGCGCCAGCAGCTTGGTTAGCGGGAGGGCCGTTGGAGAGACCCAGTACTTC. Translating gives CASSLVSGRAVGETQYF.

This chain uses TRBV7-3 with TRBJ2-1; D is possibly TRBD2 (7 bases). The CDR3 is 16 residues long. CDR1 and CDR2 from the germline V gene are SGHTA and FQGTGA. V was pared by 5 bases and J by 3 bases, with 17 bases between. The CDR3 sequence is CASSLEGGILYNEQFF. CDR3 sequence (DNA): TGTGCCAGCAGCCTGGAGGGGGGGATACTCTACAATGAGCAGTTCTTC.

CDR3 sequence (DNA): TGTGCCAGCAGGGACGCGGACAGAGATGGCTACACCTTC. It specifies CASRDADRDGYTF. V and J are TRBV6-5 and TRBJ1-2; D is perhaps TRBD1 (6 bases). The CDR3 is 13 amino acids. Deletions cut 6 bases from V and 6 bases from J, with 14 bases between. Germline values: CDR1 MNHEY, CDR2 SVGAGI.

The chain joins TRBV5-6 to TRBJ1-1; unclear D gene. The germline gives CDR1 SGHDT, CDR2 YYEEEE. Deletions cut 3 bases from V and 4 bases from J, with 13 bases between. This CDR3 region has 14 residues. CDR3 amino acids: CASSSLSRSTEAFF. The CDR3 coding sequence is TGTGCCAGCAGCTCCCTTTCCCGCAGCACTGAAGCTTTCTTT.

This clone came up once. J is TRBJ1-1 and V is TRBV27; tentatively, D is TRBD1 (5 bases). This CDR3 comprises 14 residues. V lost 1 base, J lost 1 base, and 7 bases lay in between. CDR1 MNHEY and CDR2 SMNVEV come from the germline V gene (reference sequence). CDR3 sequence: CASSLYDRNTEAFF. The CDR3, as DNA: TGTGCCAGCAGTTTATATGACAGGAACACTGAAGCTTTCTTT.

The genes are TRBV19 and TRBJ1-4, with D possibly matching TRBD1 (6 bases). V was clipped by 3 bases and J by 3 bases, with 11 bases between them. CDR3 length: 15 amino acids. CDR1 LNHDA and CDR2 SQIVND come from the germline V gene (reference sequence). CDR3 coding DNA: TGTGCCAGTAGTATCGGGGGGGCTGCTAATGAAAAACTGTTTTTT. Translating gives CASSIGGAANEKLFF.

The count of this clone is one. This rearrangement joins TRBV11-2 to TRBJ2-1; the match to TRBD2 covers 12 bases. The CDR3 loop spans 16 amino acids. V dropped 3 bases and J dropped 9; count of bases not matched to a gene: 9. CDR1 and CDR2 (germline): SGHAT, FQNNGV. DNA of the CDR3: TGTGCCAGCAGCTTCTTGTCCCTAGCGGGGGGGCCTGAGCAGTTCTTC. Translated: CASSFLSLAGGPEQFF.

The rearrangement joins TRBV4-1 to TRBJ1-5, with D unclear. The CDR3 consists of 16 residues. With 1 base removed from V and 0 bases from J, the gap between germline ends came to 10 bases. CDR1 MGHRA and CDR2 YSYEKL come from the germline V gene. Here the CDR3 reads CASSQVAGNSNQPQHF. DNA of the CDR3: TGCGCCAGCAGCCAAGTGGCCGGGAATAGCAATCAGCCCCAGCATTTT.

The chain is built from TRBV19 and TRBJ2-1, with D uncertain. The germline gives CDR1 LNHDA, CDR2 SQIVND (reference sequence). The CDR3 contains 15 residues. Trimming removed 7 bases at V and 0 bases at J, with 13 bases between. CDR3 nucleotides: TGTGCCAGTACCCAACACTCGGGCTCCTACAATGAGCAGTTCTTC. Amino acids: CASTQHSGSYNEQFF. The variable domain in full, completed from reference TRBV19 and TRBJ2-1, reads DGGITQSPKYLFRKEGQNVTLSCEQNLNHDAMYWYRQDPGQGLRLIYYSQIVNDFQKGDIAEGYSVSREKKESFPLTVTSAQKNPTAFYLCASTQHSGSYNEQFFGPGTRLTVL.

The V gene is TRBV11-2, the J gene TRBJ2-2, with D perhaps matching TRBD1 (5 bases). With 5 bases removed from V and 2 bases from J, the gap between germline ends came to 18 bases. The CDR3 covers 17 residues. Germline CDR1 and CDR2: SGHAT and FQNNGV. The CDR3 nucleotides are TGTGCCAGCAGCCCGCGACCAGACAGAACTAACACCGGGGAGCTGTTTTTT. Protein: CASSPRPDRTNTGELFF.

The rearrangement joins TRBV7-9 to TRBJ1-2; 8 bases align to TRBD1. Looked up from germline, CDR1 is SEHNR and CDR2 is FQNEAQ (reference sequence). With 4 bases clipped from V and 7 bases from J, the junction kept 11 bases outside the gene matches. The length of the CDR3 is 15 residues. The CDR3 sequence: CASSSFSARGLGYTF. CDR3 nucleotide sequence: TGTGCCAGCAGCTCTTTTTCCGCCAGGGGGCTTGGCTACACCTTC.

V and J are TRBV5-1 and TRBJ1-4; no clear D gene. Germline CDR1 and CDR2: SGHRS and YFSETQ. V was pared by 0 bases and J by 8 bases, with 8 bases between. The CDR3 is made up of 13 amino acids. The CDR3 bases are TGCGCCAGCAGCTTGGATCCCAGAGAAAAACTGTTTTTT. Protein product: CASSLDPREKLFF.

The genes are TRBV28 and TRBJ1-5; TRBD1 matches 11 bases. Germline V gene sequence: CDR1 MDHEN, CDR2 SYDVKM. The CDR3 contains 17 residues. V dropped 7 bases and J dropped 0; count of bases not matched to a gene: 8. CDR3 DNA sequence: TGTGCCAGCAAGACAGGGACAGGGGGTTTTAGCAATCAGCCCCAGCATTTT. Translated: CASKTGTGGFSNQPQHF.